The clone carrying this T cell receptor beta chain was picked up one time. Its antigen is unknown. The data belong to a study of OX40 agonist ivuxolimab in advanced cancers. About the study: Partial responses were seen in three patients, one with hepatocellular carcinoma and two with cutaneous melanoma.

Whole-study findings and limits: Within 6 weeks, CD4+ and CD8+ blood T cells expanded clonally at 0.1 to 3.0 mg/kg. There were, on average, more expanded clones in CD8+ T cells than in CD4+. Some nonresponders additionally presented with little normalized T-cell clonal expansion.

Germline V CDR1 and CDR2: SNHLY, FYNNEI. This CDR3 is built from 17 residues. The ends lost 4 bases at V and 3 bases at J; junction bases unmatched: 11. Some clones are missing from TCRdb's copy, which holds only in-frame ones; the method was immunoSEQ multiplex PCR. The sample lists about 55,000 clones; approximately 90% were seen once. The chain uses TRBV2 and TRBJ2-1, with 8 positions matching TRBD2. This clonotype was obtained from an adult with an advanced solid tumor such as melanoma, head and neck, liver or kidney cancer. The material sequenced was CD4+ or CD8+ T cells sorted from blood, taken in a trial of the OX40 agonist ivuxolimab. CDR3 region: CASSGVLTSGIYNEQFF. CDR3 nucleotides: TGTGCCAGCAGTGGTGTTCTAACTAGCGGAATCTACAATGAGCAGTTCTTC.